The 10 T cell receptor beta chains in this list originate from one sample, sequenced in a study of blood T cell repertoires in COVID-19. Assay: immunoSEQ multiplex PCR; the TCRdb copy retains only in-frame clones and omits some. The sample yields 150,000 to 200,000 clones, roughly 80% seen once. Sequencing used peripheral blood. Source of these receptors: a human donor with acute or convalescent COVID-19. The donor label of this sample is uncertain.

This chain joins TRBV6-6 and TRBJ2-5; TRBD2 matches at 15 bases. CDR1 MNHNY and CDR2 SVGAGI come from the germline V gene (reference sequence). CDR3 length: 16 amino acids. Trimming removed 5 bases from V and 5 bases from J; junction bases left unmatched: 6. The CDR3 nucleotides are TGTGCCAGCAGTCAGCTGGGACTAGCGGGAGGTGAGACCCAGTACTTC. Translation: CASSQLGLAGGETQYF.

The V and J genes are TRBV13 and TRBJ2-1, with D possibly TRBD2 on 6 matching bases. Germline V gene sequence: CDR1 PRHDT, CDR2 FYEKMQ (reference sequence). The CDR3 totals 14 residues. V was pared by 5 bases and J by 14 bases, with 22 bases between. DNA for the CDR3: TGTGCCAGCAGCCCGCACCCCCTAGTGGAGGGTAAGTTCTTC. Amino acids: CASSPHPLVEGKFF.

The chain combines TRBV6-5 with TRBJ1-4, with 8 positions matching TRBD1. Germline loops: CDR1 MNHEY, CDR2 SVGAGI. Trimming removed 4 bases from V and 7 bases from J; junction bases left unmatched: 8. The CDR3 is 15 amino acids. As DNA, the CDR3 is TGTGCCAGCAGTTCGCAGGGGGCGCGGGCTGAAAAACTGTTTTTT. Its translation: CASSSQGARAEKLFF.

The rearrangement joins TRBV5-4 to TRBJ2-1, with a possible D match to TRBD2 (6 bases). CDR1 is SGHNT and CDR2 is YYREEE in the germline V gene (reference sequence). The V gene lost 0 bases and the J gene lost 5 bases, with 12 bases spanning the gap. The CDR3 covers 15 residues. This CDR3 is CASSLGSTSDNEQFF. The CDR3 nucleotides are TGTGCCAGCAGCTTGGGATCGACTAGTGACAATGAGCAGTTCTTC.

The V and J genes are TRBV2 and TRBJ2-5; maybe TRBD2 (7 bases). The V end was cut by 0 bases, the J end by 9 bases, with 17 bases between. The CDR3 has 15 residues. Germline-derived CDR1 and CDR2 are SNHLY and FYNNEI. CDR3 nucleotide sequence: TGTGCCAGCAGTGAAGCGGGAGGGGGACGGGCGGCCCAGTACTTC. Its protein product is CASSEAGGGRAAQYF.

This chain connects TRBV19 to TRBJ2-5, with 7 bases lining up with TRBD2. Trimming removed 3 bases from V and 1 base from J; junction bases left unmatched: 8. The CDR3 runs to 16 residues. Germline CDR1 and CDR2: LNHDA and SQIVND (reference sequence). As DNA, the CDR3 is TGTGCCAGTAGTATCGCGGCTAGCGGCCCCCAAGAGACCCAGTACTTC. Amino acid sequence: CASSIAASGPQETQYF.

This clone appeared a few times. The rearrangement uses TRBV7-3 and TRBJ2-1; D might be TRBD2 (6 bases). V shed 5 bases and J shed 4 bases, with 15 bases lying between them. CDR3 size: 15 residues. Looked up from germline, CDR1 is SGHTA and CDR2 is FQGTGA. CDR3 nucleotides: TGTGCCAGCAGCGAAGGGCGTAGCGGATACAATGAGCAGTTCTTC. Protein product: CASSEGRSGYNEQFF.

The V gene is TRBV19, the J gene TRBJ2-7, with 10 bases identical to TRBD1. Germline CDR1 is LNHDA and CDR2 is SQIVND (reference sequence). The junction had 10 bases not matched to a gene; V was cut back by 6 bases and J by 2 bases. This CDR3 is 16 amino acids long. The CDR3 DNA follows: TGTGCCAGTAGCGCACTCCGGGACAGGGGTCCCTACGAGCAGTACTTC. This codes for CASSALRDRGPYEQYF.

V usage is TRBV5-1 and J usage is TRBJ1-1; 7 bases line up with TRBD1. V gave up 2 bases and J gave up 4 bases; unmatched junction bases: 5. The CDR3 runs to 14 residues. Germline V gives CDR1 SGHRS, CDR2 YFSETQ. The CDR3 here is CASSFTRDSTEAFF. In nucleotides, the CDR3 is TGCGCCAGCAGCTTCACAAGGGACAGCACTGAAGCTTTCTTT.

This clone has just a few counts. The chain uses TRBV6-6 and TRBJ2-6; tentative D call: TRBD1 (6 bases). CDR3 length equals 18 residues. The germline V gene encodes CDR1 MNHNY and CDR2 SVGAGI (reference sequence). V lost 5 bases, J lost 0 bases, and 17 bases lay in between. The CDR3 region is CASSLTGQGSSGANVLTF. The CDR3, as DNA: TGTGCCAGCAGTCTCACCGGGCAGGGGAGCTCTGGGGCCAACGTCCTGACTTTC.